These T cell receptor beta chains were read from a single sample in a study of blood T cells in healthy people across ages. TCRdb recomputed calls from the 5' RACE reads with MiXCR, one row per CDR3 protein. The table lists 1.5 million or so distinct CDR3 sequences, approximately 38% of them singletons. Sequenced material: blood. The receptor set was obtained from a young woman in good health. The CDR3 runs from the conserved cysteine through the conserved F or W.

v_call: TRBV5-1; j_call: TRBJ2-6; cdr3_aa: CASRVAAHSGANVLTF
v_call: TRBV6-2/TRBV6-3; j_call: .; cdr3_aa: CASSYSAGTQETQFF
v_call: TRBV4-1; j_call: TRBJ2-7; cdr3_aa: CASSQEGGATYEQYF
v_call: TRBV11-1; j_call: TRBJ2-1; cdr3_aa: CASSYGRAGGYEQFF
v_call: TRBV5-1; j_call: TRBJ1-1; cdr3_aa: CASSFSTGGGTEAFF
v_call: TRBV5-1; j_call: TRBJ2-1; cdr3_aa: CASNKGANYNEQFF
v_call: TRBV6-5; j_call: TRBJ2-3; cdr3_aa: CASSYTRSTDTQYF
v_call: TRBV9; j_call: TRBJ2-5; cdr3_aa: CASSESGGAFKETQYF
v_call: TRBV29-1; j_call: TRBJ1-2; cdr3_aa: CSVEDLGSYGYTF
v_call: TRBV3-1; j_call: TRBJ2-1; cdr3_aa: CASSPRLAVHNEQFF
v_call: TRBV7-2; j_call: TRBJ2-5; cdr3_aa: CASSSVGLGWETQYF
v_call: TRBV4-2; j_call: TRBJ2-3; cdr3_aa: CASSQKGRGAFDTQYF
v_call: TRBV2; j_call: TRBJ2-7; cdr3_aa: CASGVFRGEQYF
v_call: TRBV12-3/TRBV12-4; j_call: .; cdr3_aa: CASTNGASGGGEQYF
v_call: TRBV10-3; j_call: TRBJ1-4; cdr3_aa: CAISENGANEKLFF
v_call: TRBV7-9; j_call: TRBJ2-3; cdr3_aa: CASSLAARGRTDTQYF
v_call: TRBV20-1; j_call: TRBJ2-4; cdr3_aa: CSARGSEEAQYF
v_call: TRBV4-2; j_call: TRBJ1-5; cdr3_aa: CASSQDRGLGGQPQHF
v_call: TRBV24-1; j_call: TRBJ1-1; cdr3_aa: CATEAGTNTEAFF
v_call: TRBV25-1; j_call: TRBJ1-4; cdr3_aa: CASSDSPLSGKLFF
v_call: TRBV19; j_call: .; cdr3_aa: CASSSAGLTYNEQYF
v_call: TRBV10-2; j_call: TRBJ2-5; cdr3_aa: CASSAPRGSRGAYQETQYF
v_call: TRBV6-2/TRBV6-3; j_call: .; cdr3_aa: CASCPPRDSFYNEQYF
v_call: TRBV12-3/TRBV12-4; j_call: TRBJ1-1; cdr3_aa: CASSLWVTENTEAFF
v_call: TRBV28; j_call: .; cdr3_aa: CASSPGVGVGYEQYF
v_call: TRBV20-1; j_call: TRBJ2-7; cdr3_aa: CSARIGQAAYEQYF